The 15 T cell receptor beta chains below were found in one sample sequenced in a study of shared clonotypes between healthy human individuals. Clones were sequenced by immunoSEQ multiplex PCR, and TCRdb holds only the in-frame ones, with some missing. This sample carries about 1.9 million clones, roughly 93% of them seen once, and the ten largest clones take 1.5% to 2%. CD45RO negativity and positive selection for CCR7 defined naive CD8 cells, a population that excluded terminally differentiated effector memory CD45RA+ cells. The specimen was naive CD8+ T cells from PBMCs. The receptors here all came from a man between 18 and 29 years old in good health. Some clones in this sample may be carry-over from other donors' samples.

The chain has TRBV5-8 and TRBJ2-1; D possibly corresponds to TRBD2 (5 bases). Trimming shortened V by 3 bases and J by 0 bases, and 16 bases separated the two germline ends. CDR3 length equals 17 residues. Germline-derived CDR1 and CDR2 are SGHTS and YDEGEE. CDR3 loop: CASSSRLEASSYNEQFF. The CDR3 coding sequence is TGTGCCAGCAGCTCAAGGTTGGAGGCGAGCTCCTACAATGAGCAGTTCTTC.

Comment on this clone: This specimen includes other DNA sequences encoding the same CDR3. The chain couples TRBV27 to TRBJ1-1, with D maybe TRBD1 (5 bases). Deletions cut 2 bases from V and 4 bases from J, with 8 bases between. This CDR3 spans 13 amino acids. CDR1 is MNHEY, CDR2 SMNVEV, per germline (reference sequence). The CDR3 DNA reads as TGTGCCAGCAGTTTAAGGGGTGTCACTGAAGCTTTCTTT. Translated, it gives CASSLRGVTEAFF.

CDR3 amino acids: CASSLSGGGDQPQHF. The CDR3 DNA is TGTGCCAGCAGTTTATCGGGGGGAGGGGATCAGCCCCAGCATTTT. This chain joins TRBV6-5 and TRBJ1-5, with D perhaps matching TRBD1 (5 bases). The CDR3 consists of 15 residues. Germline loops: CDR1 MNHEY, CDR2 SVGAGI. Trimming left V 4 bases short and J 5 bases short, with 15 bases between.

J is TRBJ2-1 and V is TRBV2; D unresolved. CDR1 is SNHLY and CDR2 is FYNNEI in the germline V gene. The CDR3 consists of 16 residues. V was shortened by 7 bases and J by 3 bases, with 19 bases between the two germline ends. The CDR3 loop reads CASTEVLSLHYNEQFF. The CDR3 bases are TGTGCCAGCACCGAGGTCCTTTCCCTCCACTACAATGAGCAGTTCTTC.

This chain joins TRBV4-3 and TRBJ2-7; D gene ambiguous. The CDR3 extends over 15 amino acids. CDR1 and CDR2 (germline): LGHNA, YSLEER. V was clipped by 1 base and J by 1 base, with 11 bases between them. The CDR3 is CASSQGSRRSYEQYF. The CDR3 DNA follows: TGCGCCAGCAGCCAAGGGTCGCGGCGGTCCTACGAGCAGTACTTC.

This chain links TRBV4-2 with TRBJ2-1; D possibly uses TRBD1 or TRBD2 (5 bases each). Germline assignment: CDR1 LGHNA and CDR2 YNFKEQ. The CDR3 extends over 16 amino acids. V was shortened by 5 bases and J by 9 bases, with 23 bases between the two germline ends. CDR3 bases: TGTGCCAGCAGCACCGACTTCCGGGACCTACTCCGTGAGCAGTTCTTC. Its protein product is CASSTDFRDLLREQFF.

The rearrangement joins TRBV2 to TRBJ2-3; 7 positions agree with TRBD2. The CDR3 has 16 residues. Germline values: CDR1 SNHLY, CDR2 FYNNEI. V lost 5 bases, J lost 8 bases, and 16 bases stayed unmatched. CDR3 bases: TGTGCCAGCAGTAGACTAGCTCTCCCTGGGATTAGTACGCAGTATTTT. It translates to CASSRLALPGISTQYF.

The chain is built from TRBV7-2 and TRBJ2-2; 8 nucleotides align to TRBD2. This CDR3 spans 15 amino acids. The germline CDR1 and CDR2 sequences are SGHTA and FQGNSA. J was trimmed by 2 bases and V by 6 bases; bases with no gene match: 5. The CDR3 sequence is CASSRLAKNTGELFF. In nucleotides, the CDR3 is TGTGCCAGCAGTAGACTAGCGAAAAACACCGGGGAGCTGTTTTTT. Filled out from reference TRBV7-2 and TRBJ2-2, the complete variable domain reads GAGVSQSPSNKVTEKGKDVELRCDPISGHTALYWYRQSLGQGLEFLIYFQGNSAPDKSGLPSDRFSAERTGGSVSTLTIQRTQQEDSAVYLCASSRLAKNTGELFFGEGSRLTVL.

The gene calls are TRBV4-1 and TRBJ2-7; TRBD1 agrees at 10 bases. The V and J ends lost 0 bases and 4 bases, in that order; junction bases with no gene match: 3. Germline CDR1 MGHRA, CDR2 YSYEKL. The CDR3 totals 15 residues. The CDR3 region is CASSQDGTGEYEQYF. CDR3 nucleotide sequence: TGCGCCAGCAGCCAAGATGGGACAGGGGAATACGAGCAGTACTTC.

V is TRBV2 and J is TRBJ2-7; D might be TRBD1 or TRBD2, each matching 5 bases. Germline V gives CDR1 SNHLY, CDR2 FYNNEI. V lost 4 bases and J 0 bases, leaving 13 bases between the germline ends. The CDR3 length is 15 residues. CDR3 DNA: TGTGCCAGCAGTGGAGGGGTCGGAGTCTCCTACGAGCAGTACTTC. Encoded protein: CASSGGVGVSYEQYF.

This chain links TRBV13 with TRBJ2-7; D perhaps matches TRBD2 (6 bases). The CDR3 is made up of 14 amino acids. The ends were cut back, 6 bases at V and 5 bases at J, with 17 bases in the middle. Germline lookup yields CDR1 PRHDT and CDR2 FYEKMQ (reference sequence). CDR3 DNA: TGTGCCAGCAGACTACGGGGGATTCCCCACGAGCAGTACTTC. Translation gives CASRLRGIPHEQYF. The full variable domain, its missing parts supplied by reference TRBV13 and TRBJ2-7, is AAGVIQSPRHLIKEKRETATLKCYPIPRHDTVYWYQQGPGQDPQFLISFYEKMQSDKGSIPDRFSAQQFSDYHSELNMSSLELGDSALYFCASRLRGIPHEQYFGPGTRLTVT.

The V and J genes are TRBV7-9 and TRBJ2-7; perhaps TRBD2 as D (5 bases). CDR3 length equals 12 residues. The V gene's germline CDR1 is SEHNR and CDR2 FQNEAQ (reference sequence). Trimming pared 5 bases from V and 5 bases from J, leaving 10 bases between. CDR3 region: CASSEGSHEQYF. In DNA form, the CDR3 reads TGTGCCAGCAGCGAGGGATCCCACGAGCAGTACTTC.

The genes are TRBV5-5 and TRBJ1-5; perhaps TRBD1 as D (5 bases). CDR1 is SGHKS, CDR2 YYEKEE, per germline (reference sequence). Trimming left V 2 bases short and J 5 bases short, with 14 bases between. This CDR3 region has 15 residues. Here the CDR3 DNA reads TGTGCCAGCAGCTTTATTTTGTCGGGGGATCAGCCCCAGCATTTT. This codes for CASSFILSGDQPQHF. The variable domain in full, with the rest retrieved from reference TRBV5-5 and TRBJ1-5, is DAGVTQSPTHLIKTRGQQVTLRCSPISGHKSVSWYQQVLGQGPQFIFQYYEKEERGRGNFPDRFSARQFPNYSSELNVNALLLGDSALYLCASSFILSGDQPQHFGDGTRLSIL.

CDR3 in amino acids: CASSPRVSGSYNEQFF. The CDR3 region has the DNA TGTGCCAGCAGCCCCCGTGTTAGCGGCTCCTACAATGAGCAGTTCTTC. This chain joins TRBV11-2 and TRBJ2-1; the D gene is possibly TRBD2 (6 bases). This CDR3 has 16 residues. Trimming removed 5 bases from V and 0 bases from J, with 14 bases in between. Per germline, CDR1 SGHAT and CDR2 FQNNGV.

In its sample, this clone was seen once. The chain couples TRBV6-5 to TRBJ2-5, with TRBD2 as a possible D gene (5 bases). Germline lookup yields CDR1 MNHEY and CDR2 SVGAGI. V was trimmed by 5 bases and J by 2 bases, leaving 12 bases between them. CDR3 length: 14 residues. The CDR3 bases are TGTGCCAGCAGTGTCCGGGATTTACAAGAGACCCAGTACTTC. Protein product: CASSVRDLQETQYF.